This TCR beta chain stems from a study of blood T cells in healthy people across ages. The study's findings and limits: Long-lived donors carried more naive CD4+ cells and greater diversity than aged donors. Investigators treated diversity estimates from one million T cells as underestimates.

In germline, CDR1 is SGHRS, CDR2 YFSETQ. CDR3 size: 15 residues. Donors were systemically healthy Caucasian individuals from Russia aged about 6 to 95 years. A minimum of 7 million PBMCs was isolated per sample. Primers used in a second PCR of about 7 to 12 cycles were a sample-barcoded 5' primer and a J-beta primer mix. One entry per CDR3 protein results from TCRdb running MiXCR on the 5' RACE reads. In the table there are 1,800,000 or so distinct CDR3 sequences, more than 35% of which are singletons. Note on this clonotype: Antigen unknown. A read error may produce the germline difference seen at one junction end.

This chain uses TRBV5-1 with TRBJ2-1; D not resolved. The receptor comes from a human donor in good health. The sample consisted of blood. The CDR3 coding sequence is TGCGCCAGCAGCTCCAGGCCAGATTCCTACAATGAGCCGTTCTTC. The encoded protein is CASSSRPDSYNEPFF.